One sample yielded the 13 T cell receptor beta chains listed below, sequenced in a study of beta chain features in type 1 diabetes. The entirety of the isolated RNA underwent reverse transcription, so expressed TCRB transcripts were sequenced. Data came from immunoSEQ multiplex PCR; TCRdb stores just in-frame clones and leaves some out. The profile covers 130,000 to 150,000 clones, with roughly 10% appearing a single time and approximately 1.3% taken by the ten largest. Sequencing was done on a sample of naive CD4+ T cells from blood. The source of these receptors is a man between 18 and 35 years old in good health.

The J gene is TRBJ2-3, the V gene TRBV18, with TRBD1 identical over 7 bases. The CDR3 length is 19 residues. Germline CDR1 is KGHSH and CDR2 is LQKENI. Unmatched junction bases numbered 19, after V lost 4 bases and J lost 3 bases. CDR3 bases: TGTGCCAGCTCACTCAACTGGAGGAACAGGGGCTCGGGGACAGATACGCAGTATTTT. Its protein is CASSLNWRNRGSGTDTQYF.

Ten or more counts support this clone. This sequence joins TRBV7-2 and TRBJ2-7, with TRBD2 matching 10 bases. The CDR3 has 15 residues. V lost 3 bases and J lost 2; bases outside the gene matches: 4. CDR1 is SGHTA and CDR2 is FQGNSA in the germline V gene. CDR3 DNA sequence: TGTGCCAGCAGCTTCCGACTAGCGGGCACCTACGAGCAGTACTTC. Translating gives CASSFRLAGTYEQYF. The whole variable domain, remainder taken from reference TRBV7-2 and TRBJ2-7, is GAGVSQSPSNKVTEKGKDVELRCDPISGHTALYWYRQSLGQGLEFLIYFQGNSAPDKSGLPSDRFSAERTGGSVSTLTIQRTQQEDSAVYLCASSFRLAGTYEQYFGPGTRLTVT.

V and J are TRBV5-1 and TRBJ2-1; 16 bases map to TRBD2. The CDR3 length is 16 residues. From germline, CDR1 is SGHRS and CDR2 YFSETQ. V lost 4 bases to trimming and J lost 2 bases; unmatched junction nucleotides: 0. CDR3 sequence (DNA): TGCGCCAGCAGCGGGACTAGCGGGGGGGCCTACAATGAGCAGTTCTTC. Its protein product is CASSGTSGGAYNEQFF.

This clone was seen more than once but under ten times. V is TRBV5-1 and J is TRBJ1-3; D not resolved. Germline V gives CDR1 SGHRS, CDR2 YFSETQ. This CDR3 comprises 16 residues. V was trimmed by 0 bases and J by 4 bases, leaving 14 bases between them. For the CDR3, the DNA is TGCGCCAGCAGCTTGGTTGACCAGCGGGTCGGAAACACCATATATTTT. Protein: CASSLVDQRVGNTIYF.

This clone appeared a few times. The V gene is TRBV4-1, the J gene TRBJ2-1; D is possibly TRBD1 (6 bases). V was cut by 2 bases and J by 1 base, with 9 bases left in between. Germline V lookup: CDR1 MGHRA, CDR2 YSYEKL. This CDR3 comprises 15 residues. CDR3 sequence: CASSQPDRSYNEQFF. CDR3 nucleotide sequence: TGCGCCAGCAGCCAACCGGACAGATCCTACAATGAGCAGTTCTTC.

The chain employs TRBV7-2 and TRBJ2-2, with 7 bases matching TRBD1. CDR3 length equals 16 residues. Losses at the gene ends were 6 bases for V and 4 bases for J; bases not matched to a gene: 11. The germline gives CDR1 SGHTA, CDR2 FQGNSA. The CDR3 DNA sequence: TGTGCCAGCAGTTGGGGGCAAGGGGGCGGCACCGGGGAGCTGTTTTTT. Its translation is CASSWGQGGGTGELFF.

This clone was counted a few times. The rearrangement links TRBV7-2 to TRBJ1-2; TRBD1 aligns across 8 bases. The J segment lost 4 bases and the V segment lost 5 bases, leaving 9 bases of the junction unmatched. Germline-derived CDR1 and CDR2 are SGHTA and FQGNSA. CDR3 length: 15 amino acids. The CDR3 spells CASSTTGTGPYGYTF. The CDR3, as DNA: TGTGCCAGCAGCACAACCGGGACAGGACCCTATGGCTACACCTTC.

This clone was seen more than once but under ten times. The chain has TRBV19 and TRBJ2-3; 8 nucleotides match TRBD2. The CDR3 is made up of 14 amino acids. CDR1 is LNHDA and CDR2 is SQIVND in the germline V gene (reference sequence). Trimming cost V 10 bases and J 8 bases; bases outside gene matches: 14. CDR3 amino acids: CATALAGGYSTQYF. CDR3 DNA sequence: TGTGCCACTGCCCTGGCGGGGGGCTACAGTACGCAGTATTTT.

The chain couples TRBV27 to TRBJ2-5; 7 bases match TRBD1. V shed 4 bases, J shed 4 bases, and the junction held 6 bases outside the gene matches. Germline-derived CDR1 and CDR2 are MNHEY and SMNVEV (reference sequence). CDR3 length equals 14 residues. The CDR3 protein is CASSSADRVETQYF. CDR3 sequence (DNA): TGTGCCAGCAGTTCGGCCGACAGGGTAGAGACCCAGTACTTC.

This clone was seen only a few times. V and J are TRBV5-5 and TRBJ2-5; 8 bases fit TRBD1. Trimming removed 4 bases from V and 5 bases from J; junction bases left unmatched: 7. The germline CDR1 and CDR2 sequences are SGHKS and YYEKEE (reference sequence). The CDR3 covers 14 residues. This chain's CDR3 is CASSTPTGVETQYF. The CDR3 nucleotides are TGTGCCAGCAGCACGCCGACAGGGGTGGAGACCCAGTACTTC.

The table lists this clone with a few counts. This rearrangement joins TRBV20-1 to TRBJ2-1, with 7 bases identical to TRBD1. The junction had 4 bases not matched to a gene; V was cut back by 7 bases and J by 7 bases. Germline assignment: CDR1 DFQATT and CDR2 SNEGSKA (reference sequence). The CDR3 is made up of 11 amino acids. CDR3 sequence (DNA): TGCAGTGTAGGGGGCGGGAATGAGCAGTTCTTC. Translation: CSVGGGNEQFF.

This clone was counted only a few times. The chain carries TRBV19 and TRBJ1-2; D uncertain. The V gene lost 11 bases and the J gene lost 7 bases, with 11 bases spanning the gap. Per germline, CDR1 LNHDA and CDR2 SQIVND (reference sequence). The CDR3 covers 10 residues. CDR3: CAAGLGGYTF. DNA of the CDR3: TGTGCCGCCGGTCTAGGTGGCTACACCTTC.

The chain couples TRBV18 to TRBJ2-5, with D unclear. The CDR3 consists of 13 residues. Trimming cost V 0 bases and J 5 bases, with 7 bases left between them. Germline V gene sequence: CDR1 KGHSH, CDR2 LQKENI. Written as DNA, the CDR3 is TGTGCCAGCTCACCACCCCAATTGGAGACCCAGTACTTC. Residues: CASSPPQLETQYF.